A selection of T cell receptor beta chains follows, all from one sample in a study of follicular helper T cells after annual influenza vaccination. Generated by immunoSEQ multiplex PCR, the TCRdb table keeps only in-frame clones and is missing some. The sample shows more than 10,000 clones, roughly 80% of them seen only once. Sequenced here: CXCR5- memory CD4+ T cells sorted from blood, sampled on the day of influenza vaccination. These TCRs come from an adult who received the influenza vaccine. Both conserved end residues are part of each CDR3. D genes are given only for firm matches. Rows may omit the clone size; those that give it use once, few, many or a size class.

d_call j_call v_call clone_size cdr3_aa cdr3_nt
TRBD1 TRBJ2-7 TRBV2 - CASSRDRGREGEQYF TGTGCCAGCAGTCGGGACAGGGGCCGGGAGGGCGAGCAGTACTTC
TRBD1 TRBJ2-2 TRBV7-3 - CASSLGTGANTGELFF TGTGCCAGCAGCCTCGGGACAGGGGCGAACACCGGGGAGCTGTTTTTT
- TRBJ2-3 TRBV7-3 - CASSFRDSDTQYF TGTGCCAGCAGTTTCAGGGATTCGGATACGCAGTATTTT
- TRBJ2-2 TRBV30 - CACNLQGIPGELFF TGTGCCTGCAACTTACAGGGCATTCCCGGGGAGCTGTTTTTT
- TRBJ1-5 TRBV6-5 few CASSYSYSNQPQHF TGTGCCAGCAGTTACAGCTATAGCAATCAGCCCCAGCATTTT
- TRBJ2-3 TRBV7-2 once CASSPQSGFQDTQYF TGTGCCAGCAGCCCCCAAAGCGGGTTTCAAGATACGCAGTATTTT
TRBD2 TRBJ2-3 TRBV7-2 once CASTTSGFHRNTQYF TGTGCCAGCACCACTAGCGGGTTTCACCGGAATACGCAGTATTTT
- TRBJ2-7 TRBV18 - CASSPPQGEQYF TGTGCCAGCTCACCCCCTCAGGGAGAGCAGTACTTC
- TRBJ2-1 TRBV7-9 - CASSLGKSSYNEQFF TGTGCCAGCAGCTTAGGAAAGAGCTCCTACAATGAGCAGTTCTTC
TRBD1 TRBJ1-1 TRBV5-4 once CASSLLGQGDMNTEAFF TGTGCCAGCAGCTTGTTAGGGCAGGGGGATATGAACACTGAAGCTTTCTTT
- TRBJ1-1 TRBV6-1 - CATRPLGGADTEAFF TGTGCCACCCGACCCCTAGGGGGGGCGGACACTGAAGCTTTCTTT
- TRBJ2-4 TRBV25-1 - CASSRSGAKNIQYF TGTGCCAGCAGTAGATCGGGGGCCAAAAACATTCAGTACTTC
- TRBJ2-7 TRBV15 - CATSRVGGYEQYF TGTGCCACCAGCAGAGTCGGAGGCTACGAGCAGTACTTC
TRBD2 TRBJ2-5 TRBV7-2 - CASSLAGLAAQETQYF TGTGCCAGCAGCTTAGCGGGTCTAGCGGCCCAAGAGACCCAGTACTTC
TRBD1 TRBJ1-2 TRBV30 - CAWRQGTGHQNYGYTF TGTGCCTGGAGGCAGGGGACAGGGCATCAAAACTATGGCTACACCTTC
TRBD2 TRBJ2-3 TRBV9 - CASSPGLAGSTDTQYF TGTGCCAGCAGCCCCGGACTAGCGGGGAGCACAGATACGCAGTATTTT
TRBD2 TRBJ2-5 TRBV7-9 - CASSSPGLAGGFQETQYF TGTGCCAGCAGCTCGCCGGGACTAGCGGGAGGGTTTCAAGAGACCCAGTACTTC
- TRBJ2-1 TRBV19 - CASSMGRNEQFF TGTGCCAGTAGTATGGGACGGAATGAGCAGTTCTTC
- TRBJ2-7 TRBV11-3 - CASSLSYGAGVEQYF TGTGCCAGCAGCTTATCTTACGGGGCAGGGGTCGAGCAGTACTTC
TRBD1 TRBJ1-1 TRBV15 - CATSRDGTADTEAFF TGTGCCACCAGCAGAGATGGGACAGCGGACACTGAAGCTTTCTTT
TRBD1 TRBJ2-5 TRBV7-2 - CASSTTGGASRETQYF TGTGCCAGCAGCACGACAGGGGGCGCGTCTCGAGAGACCCAGTACTTC
TRBD2 TRBJ2-2 TRBV11-2 - CASSLGLAGTGELFF TGTGCCAGCAGCTTGGGACTAGCAGGCACCGGGGAGCTGTTTTTT
TRBD2 TRBJ2-5 TRBV28 few CASTPGGVETQYF TGTGCCAGCACCCCTGGGGGGGTTGAGACCCAGTACTTC
TRBD1 TRBJ1-5 TRBV4-2 - CASSQAGGDQPQHF TGTGCCAGCAGCCAAGCAGGGGGTGATCAGCCCCAGCATTTT
TRBD1 TRBJ2-1 TRBV25-1 - CASSEVDREYDEQFF TGTGCCAGCAGTGAGGTGGACAGGGAATACGATGAGCAGTTCTTC
- TRBJ2-1 TRBV2 - CASNRDSYEQFF TGTGCCAGCAACCGGGATAGCTATGAGCAGTTCTTC
TRBD1 TRBJ2-7 TRBV6-5 few CATRQGVSYEQYF TGTGCCACCCGACAGGGGGTCTCCTACGAGCAGTACTTC
- TRBJ1-2 TRBV6-5 - CASSYGNSNYGYTF TGTGCCAGCAGTTACGGGAACAGCAACTATGGCTACACCTTC
- TRBJ1-4 TRBV2 - CASSETGAGGEKLFF TGTGCCAGCAGTGAAACTGGGGCGGGAGGTGAAAAACTGTTTTTT
- TRBJ1-5 TRBV2 once CASSGSRANQPQHF TGTGCCAGCAGTGGATCCCGGGCCAATCAGCCCCAGCATTTT
- TRBJ1-2 TRBV18 - CASSPDSDYGYTF TGTGCCAGCTCCCCTGACTCGGACTATGGCTACACCTTC
- TRBJ2-7 TRBV19 - CASSSGVGTGEQYF TGTGCCAGTAGTAGCGGAGTCGGTACTGGCGAGCAGTACTTC
- TRBJ1-2 TRBV27 - CASSLSGGNYGYTF TGTGCCAGCAGTTTATCGGGGGGAAACTATGGCTACACCTTC
TRBD1 TRBJ1-1 TRBV30 - CAWSSKGQKEGAEAFF TGTGCCTGGAGTTCTAAGGGACAGAAAGAAGGTGCTGAAGCTTTCTTT
TRBD1 TRBJ1-2 TRBV6-1 - CASRDRGRFDGYTF TGTGCCAGCAGGGACAGGGGGCGATTTGATGGCTACACCTTC
- TRBJ2-6 TRBV30 - CAWSAGGSGANVLTF TGTGCCTGGAGTGCCGGGGGCTCTGGGGCCAACGTCCTGACTTTC
TRBD1 TRBJ2-3 TRBV7-2 once CASSKQGAGTDTQYF TGTGCCAGCAGCAAACAGGGGGCGGGCACAGATACGCAGTATTTT
TRBD1 TRBJ2-7 TRBV19 - CASSIDLQGARYEQYF TGTGCCAGTAGTATAGATCTCCAGGGGGCTCGCTACGAGCAGTACTTC
- TRBJ2-1 TRBV28 - CASSFGSGHGEQFF TGTGCCAGCAGTTTCGGTTCAGGGCACGGTGAGCAGTTCTTC
- TRBJ2-3 TRBV28 - CASRKSSGAVTQYF TGTGCCAGCAGAAAAAGCTCAGGGGCTGTTACGCAGTATTTT
- TRBJ1-1 TRBV5-1 - CASSPDRMDTEAFF TGCGCCAGCAGCCCCGACAGGATGGACACTGAAGCTTTCTTT
- TRBJ1-2 TRBV5-5 few CASSPGGNYGYTF TGTGCCAGCAGCCCCGGCGGGAACTATGGCTACACCTTC
TRBD2 TRBJ2-7 TRBV6-5 - CASSLAGYEQYF TGTGCCAGCAGTCTAGCGGGCTACGAGCAGTACTTC
- TRBJ2-5 TRBV19 - CASSIGGETQYF TGTGCCAGTAGTATTGGAGGGGAGACCCAGTACTTC
- TRBJ2-2 TRBV7-2 - CALTRGADTGELFF TGTGCCTTAACACGGGGGGCCGACACCGGGGAGCTGTTTTTT
TRBD1 TRBJ2-7 TRBV7-3 - CASSRGTGYEQYF TGTGCCAGCAGCCGGGGGACAGGCTACGAGCAGTACTTC
- TRBJ1-2 TRBV29-1 - CSVEPGGEGYTF TGCAGCGTTGAACCTGGGGGCGAGGGCTACACCTTC
- TRBJ1-4 TRBV19 - CASAEGGGPGKLFF TGTGCCAGTGCGGAGGGGGGCGGCCCTGGGAAACTGTTTTTT
- TRBJ1-1 TRBV27 few CASSLSGSASRTEAFF TGTGCCAGCAGTTTATCAGGCAGCGCCTCCCGGACTGAAGCTTTCTTT
- TRBJ1-1 TRBV4-2 - CASSGQMNTEAFF TGTGCCAGCAGCGGACAGATGAACACTGAAGCTTTCTTT
- TRBJ1-5 TRBV29-1 - CSVQGSSGNQPQHF TGCAGCGTCCAGGGGTCTAGCGGCAATCAGCCCCAGCATTTT